Presented here are 28 T cell receptor beta chains from one specimen sequenced in a study of regulatory T cells in long-lasting Graves disease. Building of the TCR beta libraries involved iRepertoire HTBI primers and Arm-PCR of CDR3 regions. In TCRdb, the multiplex PCR reads were re-called with MiXCR into one record per CDR3 protein. This table has 560,000 or so distinct CDR3 sequences, about 16% appearing once. As to time point: newly diagnosed GD, antithyroid drugs for less than 3 months. Scientists built the TCR library using RNA that was extracted from PBMCs. The same data also went into a second study, on T cells in Graves' hyperthyroidism and ophthalmopathy.

The specimen was peripheral blood mononuclear cells (PBMCs), collected at new diagnosis, from a patient treated with antithyroid drugs. The receptors here all came from a man between 18 and 29 years old with Graves disease.

The V gene is TRBV2, the J gene TRBJ2-1, with a tentative D call TRBD2 (5 bases). Germline V lookup: CDR1 SNHLY, CDR2 FYNNEI. Trimming took 3 bases from V and 8 from J, leaving 14 bases between them. This CDR3 comprises 14 residues. The CDR3 reads CASSEVLAWDEQFF. CDR3 in DNA: TGTGCCAGCAGTGAGGTCCTAGCCTGGGATGAGCAGTTCTTC.

CDR3: CASSDGGYYGYTF. CDR3 DNA: TGTGCCAGCAGCGACGGGGGCTACTATGGCTACACCTTC. The V call is TRBV6-2 or TRBV6-3, the J call TRBJ1-2; D is possibly TRBD1 (6 bases). Germline CDR1 reads MNHEY; CDR2 reads SVGEGT. V was clipped by 6 bases and J by 3 bases, with 11 bases between them. The CDR3 covers 13 residues.

V and J are TRBV3-1 and TRBJ2-2; TRBD2 might be the D (6 bases). Germline V gene lookup returns CDR1 LGHDT and CDR2 YNNKEL (reference sequence). Trimming removed 3 bases at V and 3 bases at J, with 20 bases between. CDR3 length: 18 residues. CDR3 sequence: CASSHALASQRDTGELFF. CDR3 bases: TGTGCCAGCAGCCATGCCCTAGCGTCCCAACGGGACACCGGGGAGCTGTTTTTT.

V gene TRBV9 combines with J gene TRBJ1-2; D gene uncertain. The germline V gene encodes CDR1 SGDLS and CDR2 YYNGEE. With 4 bases removed from V and 11 bases from J, the gap between germline ends came to 15 bases. The CDR3 runs to 12 residues. The CDR3 nucleotides read TGTGCCAGCAGCTCGTGGTCCGAGAGGTACACCTTC. Translating gives CASSSWSERYTF.

The sample holds many counts of this clonotype. The V and J genes are TRBV18 and TRBJ1-5; tentative D call: TRBD1 (6 bases). Trimming stripped 3 bases from V and 7 bases from J, with 13 bases between. From germline, CDR1 is KGHSH and CDR2 LQKENI. The CDR3 consists of 14 residues. The DNA for the CDR3 is TGTGCCAGCTCACCGGGGGGGCTAGGGCAGCCCCAGCATTTT. Translated: CASSPGGLGQPQHF. The whole variable domain, filled in from reference TRBV18 and TRBJ1-5, reads NAGVMQNPRHLVRRRGQEARLRCSPMKGHSHVYWYRQLPEEGLKFMVYLQKENIIDESGMPKERFSAEFPKEGPSILRIQQVVRGDSAAYFCASSPGGLGQPQHFGDGTRLSIL.

The J gene is TRBJ1-2, the V gene TRBV20-1, with TRBD1 identical over 9 bases. From germline, CDR1 is DFQATT and CDR2 SNEGSKA (reference sequence). This CDR3 contains 12 residues. DNA of the CDR3: TGCAGCGGGACAGGGTGGAACTATGGCTACACCTTC. Translation: CSGTGWNYGYTF.

This clonotype showed up many times. The chain couples TRBV12-3 or TRBV12-4 to TRBJ2-7, with a tentative D call TRBD2 (5 bases). The CDR3 contains 15 residues. The V and J ends lost 3 bases and 4 bases respectively, with 16 bases between them. In DNA form, the CDR3 reads TGTGCCAGCAGTTTTGGACCCCGGGGTGGATACGAGCAGTACTTC. Its translation is CASSFGPRGGYEQYF.

This clonotype was seen at least ten times. The CDR3 DNA follows: TGCGCCAGCAGTCTCGGGACAGGGGGTGCCTACAATGAGCAGTTCTTC. Protein sequence: CASSLGTGGAYNEQFF. V gene TRBV5-1 combines with J gene TRBJ2-1, with 11 bases matching TRBD1. This CDR3 is built from 16 residues. J lost 2 bases, V lost 5 bases, and 6 bases had no gene match. In germline, CDR1 is SGHRS, CDR2 YFSETQ.

The gene calls are TRBV20-1 and TRBJ2-7; TRBD2 matches at 9 bases. This CDR3 comprises 18 residues. Germline values: CDR1 DFQATT, CDR2 SNEGSKA (reference sequence). V trimming: 1 base; J trimming: 2 bases; junction bases outside the gene matches: 15. CDR3 sequence (DNA): TGCAGTGCTAGAGGTACCGGGACTAGCTTTACCAATACCTACGAGCAGTACTTC. This sequence encodes CSARGTGTSFTNTYEQYF.

This clonotype was recorded at least ten times. V usage is TRBV29-1 and J usage is TRBJ2-1; TRBD2 agrees at 10 bases. Germline CDR1 and CDR2: SQVTM and ANQGSEA. V was clipped by 3 bases and J by 10 bases; unmatched bases: 9. The CDR3 totals 14 residues. Here the CDR3 DNA reads TGCAGCGTTGAGGTGCTAGCGGGAGTCTGGGAGCAGTTCTTC. As protein: CSVEVLAGVWEQFF.

This clonotype was found a few times. This chain uses TRBV25-1 with TRBJ2-7; possible D gene TRBD1, 6 bases. Trimming shortened V by 0 bases and J by 5 bases, and 14 bases separated the two germline ends. CDR3 length equals 15 residues. Germline lookup yields CDR1 MGHDK and CDR2 SYGVNS. CDR3 in DNA: TGTGCCAGCAGTGAATATGGCAGGGGAAGAAACGAGCAGTACTTC. Translating it yields CASSEYGRGRNEQYF.

This rearrangement joins TRBV29-1 to TRBJ2-1; the match to TRBD2 covers 11 bases. This CDR3 has 13 residues. V lost 5 bases, J lost 9 bases, and 6 bases stayed unmatched. In germline, CDR1 is SQVTM, CDR2 ANQGSEA. This CDR3 reads CSVKLAGELEQFF. The CDR3 bases are TGCAGCGTTAAACTAGCGGGAGAGCTTGAGCAGTTCTTC.

This clonotype was detected only a few times. This chain connects TRBV2 to TRBJ1-3; D uncertain. The CDR3 extends over 15 amino acids. Germline V gene sequence: CDR1 SNHLY, CDR2 FYNNEI. The V gene lost 0 bases and the J gene lost 1 base, with 7 bases spanning the gap. Here the CDR3 DNA reads TGTGCCAGCAGTGAAGCTCGAGTGTCTGGAAACACCATATATTTT. Its translation: CASSEARVSGNTIYF.

The chain employs TRBV19 and TRBJ2-1; 15 bases line up with TRBD2. Germline-derived CDR1 and CDR2 are LNHDA and SQIVND (reference sequence). The CDR3 is made up of 18 amino acids. V shed 1 base and J 2 bases; nucleotides not matched to a gene: 3. CDR3 bases: TGTGCCAGTAGTATAGGGGGACTAGCGGGAGGACCCTACAATGAGCAGTTCTTC. This sequence encodes CASSIGGLAGGPYNEQFF.

As concerns this clonotype: A much larger clone lies one base from this, so it may be a read error. The V and J genes are TRBV7-8 and TRBJ2-3, with D perhaps TRBD1 (5 bases). The DNA end lines up better with TRBJ2-5; the J call may be wrong. The germline V gene encodes CDR1 SGHVS and CDR2 FQNEAQ. This CDR3 spans 15 amino acids. The CDR3 DNA follows: TGTGCCAGCAGCTTAGACGCAGGGAAGGCAGAGACCCAGTACTTC. Protein product: CASSLDAGKAETQYF.

This chain connects TRBV10-2 to TRBJ2-7, with TRBD2 matching over 7 bases. The V segment lost 5 bases and the J segment 3 bases; nucleotides outside the gene matches: 4. The CDR3 loop spans 13 amino acids. Per the germline V gene, CDR1 is WSHSY and CDR2 is SAAADI. In DNA form, the CDR3 reads TGCGCCAGCAGTCGGGACTACGTCTACGAGCAGTACTTC. Amino acid sequence: CASSRDYVYEQYF.

This clonotype was observed a few times. The chain links TRBV6-1 to TRBJ2-1, with D uncertain. This CDR3 spans 15 amino acids. Germline V gene sequence: CDR1 MNHNS, CDR2 SASEGT. Trimming pared 3 bases from V and 0 bases from J, leaving 9 bases between. CDR3 sequence: CASSDTDSSYNEQFF. The DNA for the CDR3 is TGTGCCAGCAGTGACACTGACTCCTCCTACAATGAGCAGTTCTTC.

This clonotype was seen at least ten times. V is TRBV7-2 and J is TRBJ2-7, with D possibly TRBD1 on 5 matching bases. Trimming cost V 1 base and J 2 bases, with 9 bases left between them. This CDR3 contains 14 residues. Germline CDR1 and CDR2: SGHTA and FQGNSA. The CDR3: CASSLGFRAYEQYF. DNA for the CDR3: TGTGCCAGCAGCTTAGGGTTCAGGGCCTACGAGCAGTACTTC.

This clonotype is judged hyperexpanded. The V gene is TRBV11-3, the J gene TRBJ2-5; D may be TRBD2 (6 bases). The CDR3 consists of 15 residues. Trimming took off 6 bases at V and 5 bases at J, with 19 bases between the two ends. Per the germline V gene, CDR1 is SGHNT and CDR2 is YENEEA. This chain's CDR3 is CASSFINRRVETQYF. CDR3 DNA sequence: TGTGCCAGCAGTTTTATTAACAGGAGGGTTGAGACCCAGTACTTC.

This clonotype was observed at least ten times. The chain uses TRBV30 and TRBJ1-5; 7 positions agree with TRBD1. Germline CDR1 is GTSNPN and CDR2 is SVGIG (reference sequence). With 1 base clipped from V and 6 bases from J, the junction kept 3 bases outside the gene matches. The CDR3 sequence is 13 residues long. The CDR3 nucleotides read TGTGCCTGGAGTGCAGGGGGAGGTCAGCCCCAGCATTTT. Translated: CAWSAGGGQPQHF.

V is TRBV4-2 and J is TRBJ1-4; 7 bases match TRBD1. The CDR3 length is 17 residues. Trimming cost V 3 bases and J 7 bases; bases outside gene matches: 14. Germline-derived CDR1 and CDR2 are LGHNA and YNFKEQ. The CDR3 DNA follows: TGTGCCAGCAGCCAGCCCATGACAGGGTTGTCCGGTGAAAAACTGTTTTTT. Its protein is CASSQPMTGLSGEKLFF.

This clonotype was seen many times. The V gene is TRBV12-3 or TRBV12-4, the J gene TRBJ2-2; TRBD1 matches 7 bases. With V trimmed by 3 bases and J by 2 bases, 6 bases remained unmatched. The CDR3 extends over 16 amino acids. The CDR3 here is CASSFWQGVNTGELFF. The CDR3 DNA reads as TGTGCCAGCAGTTTTTGGCAGGGGGTAAACACCGGGGAGCTGTTTTTT.

As regards this clonotype: This could be a read error, since a much larger clone is one nucleotide away. The V gene is TRBV6-5, the J gene TRBJ1-6; D call uncertain. The CDR3 runs to 13 residues. Germline CDR1 and CDR2: MNHEY and SVGAGI. This chain's CDR3 is CASSYGGHSPPHF. The CDR3, as DNA: TGTGCCAGCAGTTACGGTGGCCACTCACCCCCCCACTTT.

V usage is TRBV5-1 and J usage is TRBJ2-2; 13 bases align to TRBD2. The V gene's germline CDR1 is SGHRS and CDR2 YFSETQ. The CDR3 runs to 15 residues. The V gene end was trimmed by 4 bases and the J gene end by 8 bases; junction bases not matched to a gene: 5. CDR3 residues: CASSGLAGARGELFF. For the CDR3, the DNA is TGCGCCAGCAGCGGACTAGCGGGAGCGAGGGGGGAGCTGTTTTTT.

The chain combines TRBV6-1 with TRBJ2-3; 9 bases match TRBD2. J gave up 6 bases and V 7 bases, and 14 bases lay outside the gene matches. The V gene's germline CDR1 is MNHNS and CDR2 SASEGT. CDR3 size: 16 residues. This CDR3 is CASTASGTQLGDTQYF. The CDR3 nucleotides read TGTGCCAGCACCGCTAGCGGGACGCAATTGGGGGATACGCAGTATTTT.

The V gene is TRBV6-9, the J gene TRBJ2-1; D gene unclear. Trimming removed 3 bases at V and 3 bases at J, with 6 bases between. There are 13 residues in the CDR3. Germline CDR1 and CDR2: MNHGY and SVAAGI. The CDR3 nucleotides are TGTGCCAGCAGTTACTCCAACTACAATGAGCAGTTCTTC. Protein product: CASSYSNYNEQFF.

This clonotype was recorded at least ten times. V is TRBV30 and J is TRBJ1-5, with 7 bases identical to TRBD1. The CDR3 loop spans 14 amino acids. Losses at the gene ends were 4 bases for V and 3 bases for J; bases not matched to a gene: 6. CDR1 is GTSNPN and CDR2 is SVGIG in the germline V gene (reference sequence). CDR3 sequence reads: CAWNHGTANQPQHF. The CDR3 DNA follows: TGTGCCTGGAATCACGGGACAGCCAATCAGCCCCAGCATTTT.

This clonotype was observed at least ten times. This chain joins TRBV12-3 or TRBV12-4 and TRBJ1-2; possible D gene TRBD1, 5 bases. The CDR3 has 16 amino acids. V lost 6 bases to trimming and J lost 4 bases, with 21 bases between them. CDR3 DNA: TGTGCCAGCAGCCGACCCGGGACGAAGGACGTCTATGGCTACACCTTC. Protein sequence: CASSRPGTKDVYGYTF.